This T cell receptor beta chain originates from a study of T cells after yellow fever vaccination. Conversion of TCR transcripts into cDNA relied on 5'RACE template switching, which added a universal primer site and UMIs. TCRdb called the 5' RACE reads again in MiXCR, with one record for every CDR3 protein. The table includes 300,000 to 350,000 distinct CDR3 sequences, less than 9.5% detected once. Findings and caveats of the study: Although most clonotypes did not, a small share appeared in both CD4 and CD8 compartments. Primary-vaccination clones mostly resurfaced post-booster (approximately 96% CD4, about 87% CD8).

This clonotype came up many times. Its target is unknown. This receptor was identified in a man younger than 30 who received the YFV17D yellow fever vaccine. The sequenced sample was PBMCs, obtained roughly seven weeks after the first yellow fever vaccination.

The CDR3 DNA reads TGTGCCAGCAGCCCATACCTTCTGATGAACACTGAAGCTTTCTTT. This encodes CASSPYLLMNTEAFF. The chain links TRBV7-8 to TRBJ1-1; unclear D gene. The CDR3 covers 15 residues. Germline loops: CDR1 SGHVS, CDR2 FQNEAQ. Trimming left V 5 bases short and J 0 bases short, with 13 bases between.